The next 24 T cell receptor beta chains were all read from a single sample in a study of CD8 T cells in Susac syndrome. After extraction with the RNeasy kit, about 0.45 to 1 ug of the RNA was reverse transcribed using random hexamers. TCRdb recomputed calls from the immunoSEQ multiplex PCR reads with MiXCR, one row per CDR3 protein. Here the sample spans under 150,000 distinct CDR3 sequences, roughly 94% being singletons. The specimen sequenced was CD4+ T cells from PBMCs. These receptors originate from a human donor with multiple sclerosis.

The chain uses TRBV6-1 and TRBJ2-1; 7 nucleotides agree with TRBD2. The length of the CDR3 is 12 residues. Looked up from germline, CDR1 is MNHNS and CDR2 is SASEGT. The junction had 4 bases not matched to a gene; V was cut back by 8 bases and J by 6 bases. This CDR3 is CASGRTSNEQFF. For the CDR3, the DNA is TGTGCCAGCGGCCGGACTAGCAATGAGCAGTTCTTC.

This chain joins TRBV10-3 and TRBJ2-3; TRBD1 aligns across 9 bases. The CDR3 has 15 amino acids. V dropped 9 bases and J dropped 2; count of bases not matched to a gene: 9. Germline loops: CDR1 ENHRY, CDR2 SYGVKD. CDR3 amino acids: CAIQDRGGTTDTQYF. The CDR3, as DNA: TGTGCCATACAGGACAGGGGTGGTACCACAGATACGCAGTATTTT.

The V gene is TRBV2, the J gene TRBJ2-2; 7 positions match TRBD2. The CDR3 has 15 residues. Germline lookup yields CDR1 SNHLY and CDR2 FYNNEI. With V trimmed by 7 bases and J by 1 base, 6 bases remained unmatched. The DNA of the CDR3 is TGTGCCAGCACCCCCGGGAGGATGAACACCGGGGAGCTGTTTTTT. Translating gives CASTPGRMNTGELFF.

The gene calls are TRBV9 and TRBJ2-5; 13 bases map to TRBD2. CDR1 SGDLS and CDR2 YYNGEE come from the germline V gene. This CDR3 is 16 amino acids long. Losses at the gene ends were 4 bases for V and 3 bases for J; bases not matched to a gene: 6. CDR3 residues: CASSRGTSGGEETQYF. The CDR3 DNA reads TGTGCCAGCAGCCGAGGCACTAGCGGGGGGGAAGAGACCCAGTACTTC.

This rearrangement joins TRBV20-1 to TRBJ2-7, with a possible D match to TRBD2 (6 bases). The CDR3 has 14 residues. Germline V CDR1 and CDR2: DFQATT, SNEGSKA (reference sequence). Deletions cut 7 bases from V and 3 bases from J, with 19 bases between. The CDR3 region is CSVRRDSSYYEQYF. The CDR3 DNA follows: TGCAGTGTCCGCCGGGACTCGAGTTACTACGAGCAGTACTTC.

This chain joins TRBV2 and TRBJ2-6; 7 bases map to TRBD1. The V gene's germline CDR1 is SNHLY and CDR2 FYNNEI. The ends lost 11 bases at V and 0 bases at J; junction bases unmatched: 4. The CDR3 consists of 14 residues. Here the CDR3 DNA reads TGTGCCGGCCAGGGGGTCTCTGGGGCCAACGTCCTGACTTTC. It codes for CAGQGVSGANVLTF.

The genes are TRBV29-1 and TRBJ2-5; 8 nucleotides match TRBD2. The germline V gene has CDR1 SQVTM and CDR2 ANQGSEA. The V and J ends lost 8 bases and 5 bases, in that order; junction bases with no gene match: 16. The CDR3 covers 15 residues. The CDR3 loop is CSSFGGATALETQYF. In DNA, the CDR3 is TGCAGCTCCTTCGGGGGGGCCACCGCTCTTGAGACCCAGTACTTC.

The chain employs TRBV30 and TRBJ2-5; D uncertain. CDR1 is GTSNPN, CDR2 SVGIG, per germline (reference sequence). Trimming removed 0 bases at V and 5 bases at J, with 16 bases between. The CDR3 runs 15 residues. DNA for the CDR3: TGTGCCTGGAGTGTACGGGTCGGGCAGAGGGAGACCCAGTACTTC. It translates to CAWSVRVGQRETQYF.

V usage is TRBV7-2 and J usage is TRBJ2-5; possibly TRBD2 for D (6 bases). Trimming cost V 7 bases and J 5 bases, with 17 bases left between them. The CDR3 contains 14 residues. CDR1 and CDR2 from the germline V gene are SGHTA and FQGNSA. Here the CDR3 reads CASTSAGSRETQYF. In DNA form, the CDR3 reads TGTGCCAGCACCTCAGCGGGTAGCAGGGAGACCCAGTACTTC.

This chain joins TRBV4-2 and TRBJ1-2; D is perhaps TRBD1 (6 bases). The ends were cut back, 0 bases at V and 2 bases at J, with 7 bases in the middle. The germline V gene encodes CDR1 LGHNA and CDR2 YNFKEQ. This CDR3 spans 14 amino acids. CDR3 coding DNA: TGTGCCAGCAGCCAAGAAGGGGGGAACTATGGCTACACCTTC. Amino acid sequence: CASSQEGGNYGYTF.

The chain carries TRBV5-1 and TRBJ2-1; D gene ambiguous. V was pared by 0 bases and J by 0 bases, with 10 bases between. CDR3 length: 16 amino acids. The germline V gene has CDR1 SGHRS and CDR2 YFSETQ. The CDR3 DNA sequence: TGCGCCAGCAGCTTGGAGGGCTCAAGCTCCTACAATGAGCAGTTCTTC. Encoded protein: CASSLEGSSSYNEQFF. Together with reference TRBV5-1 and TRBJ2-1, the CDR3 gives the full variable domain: KAGVTQTPRYLIKTRGQQVTLSCSPISGHRSVSWYQQTPGQGLQFLFEYFSETQRNKGNFPGRFSGRQFSNSRSEMNVSTLELGDSALYLCASSLEGSSSYNEQFFGPGTRLTVL.

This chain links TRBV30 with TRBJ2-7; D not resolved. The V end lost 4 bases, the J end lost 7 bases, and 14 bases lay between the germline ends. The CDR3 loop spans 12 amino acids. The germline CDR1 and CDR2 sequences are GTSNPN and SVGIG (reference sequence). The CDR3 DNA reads TGTGCCTGGACCTCGGGCATCTTGGAGCAGTACTTC. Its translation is CAWTSGILEQYF. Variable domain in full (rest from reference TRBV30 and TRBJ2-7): SQTIHQWPATLVQPVGSPLSLECTVEGTSNPNLYWYRQAAGRGLQLLFYSVGIGQISSEVPQNLSASRPQDRQFILSSKKLLLSDSGFYLCAWTSGILEQYFGPGTRLTVT.

CDR3 protein: CSAPAPGGVPGAFF. CDR3 DNA: TGCAGTGCCCCTGCACCAGGGGGCGTGCCAGGCGCTTTCTTT. This sequence joins TRBV20-1 and TRBJ1-1; 8 bases map to TRBD1. V lost 6 bases to trimming and J lost 11 bases; unmatched junction nucleotides: 17. Germline V gene sequence: CDR1 DFQATT, CDR2 SNEGSKA (reference sequence). This CDR3 region has 14 residues.

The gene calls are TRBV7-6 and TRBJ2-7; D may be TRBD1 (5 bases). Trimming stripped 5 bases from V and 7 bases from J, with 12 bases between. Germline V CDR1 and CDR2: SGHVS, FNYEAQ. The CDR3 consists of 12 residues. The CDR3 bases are TGTGCCAGCAGCCAGGGAACTCGGGAGCAGTACTTC. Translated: CASSQGTREQYF.

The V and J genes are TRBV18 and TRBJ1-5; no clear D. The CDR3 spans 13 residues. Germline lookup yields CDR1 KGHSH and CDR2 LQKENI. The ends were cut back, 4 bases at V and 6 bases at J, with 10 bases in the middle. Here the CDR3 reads CASSLDPGQPQHF. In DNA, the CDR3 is TGTGCCAGCTCACTAGACCCCGGTCAGCCCCAGCATTTT.

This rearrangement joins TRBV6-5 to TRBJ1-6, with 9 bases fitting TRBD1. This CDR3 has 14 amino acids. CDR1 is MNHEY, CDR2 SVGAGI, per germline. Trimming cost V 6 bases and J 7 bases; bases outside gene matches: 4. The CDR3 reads CASRRQGDNSPLHF. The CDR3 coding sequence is TGTGCCAGCAGACGACAGGGGGACAATTCACCCCTCCACTTT.

CDR3 bases: TGTGCCATCAGTTGGGGCCTATATAATTCACCCCTCCACTTT. It encodes CAISWGLYNSPLHF. V usage is TRBV10-3 and J usage is TRBJ1-6; D possibly corresponds to TRBD1 (5 bases). Per the germline V gene, CDR1 is ENHRY and CDR2 is SYGVKD. CDR3 length equals 14 residues. Trimming took 5 bases from V and 4 from J, leaving 9 bases between them.

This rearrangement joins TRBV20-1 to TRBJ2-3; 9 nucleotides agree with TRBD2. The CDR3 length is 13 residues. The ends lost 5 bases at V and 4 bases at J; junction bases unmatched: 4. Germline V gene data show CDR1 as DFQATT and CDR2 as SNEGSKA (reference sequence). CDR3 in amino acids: CSAPREGADTQYF. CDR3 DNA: TGCAGTGCTCCGCGGGAGGGTGCAGATACGCAGTATTTT.

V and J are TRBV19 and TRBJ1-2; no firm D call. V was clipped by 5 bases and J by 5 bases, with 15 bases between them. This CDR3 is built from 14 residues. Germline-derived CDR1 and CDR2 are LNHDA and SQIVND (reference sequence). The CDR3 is CASSVAVETYGYTF. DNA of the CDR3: TGTGCCAGTAGTGTTGCTGTGGAAACGTATGGCTACACCTTC.

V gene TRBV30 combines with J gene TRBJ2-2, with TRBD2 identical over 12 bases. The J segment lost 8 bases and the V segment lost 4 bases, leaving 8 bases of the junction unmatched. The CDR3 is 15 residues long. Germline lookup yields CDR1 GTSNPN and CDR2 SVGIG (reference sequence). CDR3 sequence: CAWTLAGGPMGELFF. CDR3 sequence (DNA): TGTGCCTGGACCCTAGCGGGAGGGCCGATGGGGGAGCTGTTTTTT.

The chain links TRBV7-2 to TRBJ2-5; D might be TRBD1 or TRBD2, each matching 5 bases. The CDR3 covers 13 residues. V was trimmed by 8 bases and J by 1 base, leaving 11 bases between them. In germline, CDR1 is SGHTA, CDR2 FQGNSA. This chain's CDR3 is CASGRQLQETQYF. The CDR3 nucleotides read TGTGCCAGCGGGAGACAGCTCCAAGAGACCCAGTACTTC.

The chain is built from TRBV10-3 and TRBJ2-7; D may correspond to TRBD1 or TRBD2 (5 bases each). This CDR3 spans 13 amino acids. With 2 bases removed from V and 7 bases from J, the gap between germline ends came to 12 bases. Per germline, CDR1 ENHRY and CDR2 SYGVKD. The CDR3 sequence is CAISEGTFGEQYF. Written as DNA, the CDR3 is TGTGCCATCAGTGAGGGGACCTTTGGGGAGCAGTACTTC.

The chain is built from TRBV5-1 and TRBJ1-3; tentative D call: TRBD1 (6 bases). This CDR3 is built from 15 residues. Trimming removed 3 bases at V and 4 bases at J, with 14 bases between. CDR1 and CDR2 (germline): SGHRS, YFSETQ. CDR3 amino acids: CASSSNAGTGNTIYF. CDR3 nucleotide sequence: TGCGCCAGCAGCTCGAACGCAGGGACAGGAAACACCATATATTTT.

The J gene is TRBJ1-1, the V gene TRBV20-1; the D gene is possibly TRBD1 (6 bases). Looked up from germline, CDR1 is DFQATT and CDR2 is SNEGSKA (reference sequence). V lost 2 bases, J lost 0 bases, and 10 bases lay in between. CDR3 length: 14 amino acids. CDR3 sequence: CSARWGALNTEAFF. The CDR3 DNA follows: TGCAGTGCTAGATGGGGGGCTCTGAACACTGAAGCTTTCTTT.